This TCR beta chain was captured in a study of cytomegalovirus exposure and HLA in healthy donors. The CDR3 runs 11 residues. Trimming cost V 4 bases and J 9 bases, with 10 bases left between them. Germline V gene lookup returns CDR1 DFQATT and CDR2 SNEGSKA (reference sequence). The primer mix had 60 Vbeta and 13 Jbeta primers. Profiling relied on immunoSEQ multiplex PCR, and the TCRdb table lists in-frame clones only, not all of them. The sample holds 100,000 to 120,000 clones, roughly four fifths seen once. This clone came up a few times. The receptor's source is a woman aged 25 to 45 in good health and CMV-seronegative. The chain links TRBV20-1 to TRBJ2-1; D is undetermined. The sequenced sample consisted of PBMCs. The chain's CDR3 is CSATAGGEQFF. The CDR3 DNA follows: TGCAGTGCTACAGCTGGCGGTGAGCAGTTCTTC.